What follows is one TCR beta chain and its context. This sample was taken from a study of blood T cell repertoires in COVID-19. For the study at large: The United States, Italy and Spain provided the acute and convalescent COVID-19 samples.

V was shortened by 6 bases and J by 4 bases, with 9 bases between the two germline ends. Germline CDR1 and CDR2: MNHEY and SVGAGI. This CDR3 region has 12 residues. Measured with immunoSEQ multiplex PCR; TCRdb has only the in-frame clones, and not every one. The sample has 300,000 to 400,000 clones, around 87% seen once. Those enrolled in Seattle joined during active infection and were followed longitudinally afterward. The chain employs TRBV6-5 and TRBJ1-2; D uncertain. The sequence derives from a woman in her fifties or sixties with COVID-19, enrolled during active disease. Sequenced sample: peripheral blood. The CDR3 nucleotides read TGTGCCAGCAGGGGGAGAACCTATGGCTACACCTTC. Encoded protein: CASRGRTYGYTF.